The 6 T cell receptor beta chains given below trace back to one sample, sequenced in a study of control samples from healthy donors and cancer patients (dated by TCRdb to 2018 to 2020). Receptors were amplified or captured by the immunoSEQ multiplex PCR assay. Here the immuneACCESS table is served through TCRdb, limited to in-frame sequences with V and J called. Missing clones are a known gap in these copies; in checked studies unresolved V genes cover under half, and the rest lacks a known reason. Present in this sample are around 140,000 clones, nearly 90% of which were seen just once. 6.5% to 9.5% of the sample is in the top ten clones. The sample consisted of PBMCs. The receptors were gathered from a man over 45 with head and neck cancer.

This clone came up a few times. The chain carries TRBV11-2 and TRBJ2-3; 10 nucleotides align to TRBD2. After removal of 5 bases from V and 1 base from J, the junction contained 15 bases not matched to a gene. The germline gives CDR1 SGHAT, CDR2 FQNNGV. The CDR3 loop spans 19 amino acids. The CDR3 loop reads CASSPSRSGGAPGTDTQYF. CDR3 nucleotide sequence: TGTGCCAGCAGCCCGAGCCGCAGCGGGGGGGCCCCTGGCACAGATACGCAGTATTTT. The whole variable domain, remainder taken from reference TRBV11-2 and TRBJ2-3, is EAGVAQSPRYKIIEKRQSVAFWCNPISGHATLYWYQQILGQGPKLLIQFQNNGVVDDSQLPKDRFSAERLKGVDSTLKIQPAKLEDSAVYLCASSPSRSGGAPGTDTQYFGPGTRLTVL.

Details on this clone: Other DNA variants within this sample encode the same CDR3. The rearrangement uses TRBV11-3 and TRBJ2-2; D is ambiguous. CDR3 size: 14 residues. CDR1 is SGHNT, CDR2 YENEEA, per germline. V shed 3 bases and J shed 0 bases, with 5 bases lying between them. DNA for the CDR3: TGTGCCAGCAGCTTGGGCACGAACACCGGGGAGCTGTTTTTT. Amino acids: CASSLGTNTGELFF.

The chain recombines TRBV10-3 with TRBJ2-5; D is tentatively TRBD1 or TRBD2 (6 bases each). This CDR3 is built from 16 residues. Trimming cost V 3 bases and J 1 base, with 15 bases left between them. In germline, CDR1 is ENHRY, CDR2 SYGVKD. The chain's CDR3 is CAISEGGAGLQETQYF. CDR3 coding DNA: TGTGCCATCAGTGAAGGGGGAGCGGGCCTCCAAGAGACCCAGTACTTC.

This rearrangement joins TRBV11-3 to TRBJ2-3; D might be TRBD2 (7 bases). The V end was cut by 5 bases, the J end by 5 bases, with 11 bases between. The CDR3 has 13 amino acids. Germline loops: CDR1 SGHNT, CDR2 YENEEA. The DNA for the CDR3 is TGTGCCAGCAGCCCGGGGGGCGGAGATACGCAGTATTTT. Translation: CASSPGGGDTQYF.

The V call is TRBV12-3 or TRBV12-4, the J call TRBJ1-1; D gene uncertain. The ends were cut back, 6 bases at V and 7 bases at J, with 12 bases in the middle. The CDR3 has 12 amino acids. CDR3: CASSPFWGEAFF. The CDR3, as DNA: TGTGCCAGCAGCCCATTTTGGGGTGAAGCTTTCTTT.

This clone was detected a few times. This sequence joins TRBV28 and TRBJ1-1; D is uncertain. This CDR3 has 13 amino acids. Germline lookup yields CDR1 MDHEN and CDR2 SYDVKM. V was trimmed by 6 bases and J by 2 bases, leaving 10 bases between them. CDR3 residues: CASSPRHNTEAFF. The DNA for the CDR3 is TGTGCCAGCAGCCCCAGGCACAACACTGAAGCTTTCTTT.